This entry is about one T cell receptor beta chain. Its antigen is still unknown. As it was prepared, the TCRbeta library received unique molecular identifiers. MiXCR, run by TCRdb on the PCR reads, gives a single entry per CDR3 protein. The repertoire has fewer than 550,000 distinct CDR3 sequences, under 12% of them found once; the top ten carry about 2.1%. The sample comes from a study of T-cell reconstitution after alpha-beta-depleted transplantation in children. Study findings and constraints: Several hundred expanded graft clones reportedly supplied alpha-beta T cells about two months after transplant. T-cell numbers and diversity, one year after transplant, stemmed largely from T cells that were newly produced. At day 60, the high TCRbeta diversity found in some patients originated from recipient T cells and thymic progenitors that had survived.

Germline V gene data show CDR1 as SGHAT and CDR2 as FQNNGV. Trimming took off 2 bases at V and 1 base at J, with 21 bases between the two ends. This CDR3 is built from 18 residues. V usage is TRBV11-2 and J usage is TRBJ2-7; D tentatively reads TRBD1 or TRBD2 (6 bases each). The sequence came from a child aged 2-15 years with inherited bone marrow failure, due to receive a stem cell transplant. The sample in question was PBMCs, obtained before TCRalphabeta/CD19-depleted stem cell transplant. CDR3 region: CASSLLAGGATISYEQYF. For the CDR3, the DNA is TGTGCCAGCAGCTTATTGGCCGGGGGCGCAACCATATCCTACGAGCAGTACTTC.